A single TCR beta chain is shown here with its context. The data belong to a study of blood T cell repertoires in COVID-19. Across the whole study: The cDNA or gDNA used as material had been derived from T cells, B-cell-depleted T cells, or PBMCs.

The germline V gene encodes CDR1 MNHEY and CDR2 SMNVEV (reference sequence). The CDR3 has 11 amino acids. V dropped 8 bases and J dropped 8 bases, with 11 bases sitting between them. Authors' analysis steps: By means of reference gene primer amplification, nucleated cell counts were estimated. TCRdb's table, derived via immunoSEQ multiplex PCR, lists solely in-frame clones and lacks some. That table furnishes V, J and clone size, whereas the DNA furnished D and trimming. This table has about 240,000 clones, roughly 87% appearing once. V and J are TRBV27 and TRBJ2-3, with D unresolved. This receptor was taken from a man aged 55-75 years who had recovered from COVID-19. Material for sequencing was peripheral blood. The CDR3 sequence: CASRSHGTQYF. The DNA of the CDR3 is TGTGCCAGCCGGTCCCATGGTACGCAGTATTTT.